The rows below give T cell receptor beta chains drawn from one sample of a study of blood T cell repertoires in COVID-19. Sequenced by immunoSEQ multiplex PCR; TCRdb stores in-frame clones only, minus some. The sample consists of 200,000 or so clones, 85% to 90% of them appearing once. The sequenced material came from peripheral blood. Receptors were obtained from a man aged 50 or older with acute or convalescent COVID-19. Each CDR3 is given with its conserved first and last residue. A D gene is named only where the DNA matches it firmly. Clone size is given for some rows only: seen once, a few or many times, or a class if the clone is expanded.

d_call: NA; v_call: TRBV5-1; cdr3_length: 13; j_call: TRBJ1-1; clone_size: NA; cdr3_nt: TGCGCCAGCAGCTTTAACTTGGACACTGAAGCTTTCTTT; cdr3_aa: CASSFNLDTEAFF
d_call: NA; v_call: TRBV7-6; cdr3_length: 17; j_call: TRBJ1-1; clone_size: NA; cdr3_nt: TGTGCCAGCAGCTTATCGGAGACCGGGACTCGGAACACTGAAGCTTTCTTT; cdr3_aa: CASSLSETGTRNTEAFF
d_call: TRBD1; v_call: TRBV5-1; cdr3_length: 16; j_call: TRBJ1-1; clone_size: NA; cdr3_nt: TGCGCCAGCAGAAGGCAGGGGGGATACCTGAACACTGAAGCTTTCTTT; cdr3_aa: CASRRQGGYLNTEAFF
d_call: TRBD1; v_call: TRBV27; cdr3_length: 15; j_call: TRBJ1-5; clone_size: NA; cdr3_nt: TGTGCCAGCAGCGGACAGGGGGCTAGCAATCAGCCCCAGCATTTT; cdr3_aa: CASSGQGASNQPQHF
d_call: TRBD1; v_call: TRBV5-6; cdr3_length: 16; j_call: TRBJ1-6; clone_size: NA; cdr3_nt: TGTGCCAGCAGCTACCCTTGGGGACAGGGTGCTTCACCCCTCCACTTT; cdr3_aa: CASSYPWGQGASPLHF
d_call: TRBD1; v_call: TRBV3-1/TRBV3-2; cdr3_length: 14; j_call: TRBJ1-2; clone_size: NA; cdr3_nt: TGTGCCAGCAGCCGAGGACAGGGGAGGGATGGCTACACCTTC; cdr3_aa: CASSRGQGRDGYTF
d_call: TRBD1; v_call: TRBV11-2; cdr3_length: 13; j_call: TRBJ2-1; clone_size: once; cdr3_nt: TGTGCCAGCAGCTTAGATAGGGGGCTTGAGCAGTTCTTC; cdr3_aa: CASSLDRGLEQFF
d_call: NA; v_call: TRBV7-9; cdr3_length: 13; j_call: TRBJ1-1; clone_size: NA; cdr3_nt: TGTGCCAGCAGCCCCCGAGTAAACACTGAAGCTTTCTTT; cdr3_aa: CASSPRVNTEAFF
d_call: NA; v_call: TRBV18; cdr3_length: 13; j_call: TRBJ1-1; clone_size: few; cdr3_nt: TGTGCCAGCTCACCTGGCGGGAACACTGAAGCTTTCTTT; cdr3_aa: CASSPGGNTEAFF
d_call: TRBD2; v_call: TRBV7-9; cdr3_length: 14; j_call: TRBJ2-7; clone_size: NA; cdr3_nt: TGTGCCAGCAGCCGAGGACTAGCGGGGACGGCGCAGTACTTC; cdr3_aa: CASSRGLAGTAQYF
d_call: NA; v_call: TRBV5-1; cdr3_length: 13; j_call: TRBJ1-5; clone_size: NA; cdr3_nt: TGCGCCAGCAGCGCCAGGGGCGATCAGCCCCAGCATTTT; cdr3_aa: CASSARGDQPQHF
d_call: NA; v_call: TRBV5-8; cdr3_length: 15; j_call: TRBJ1-5; clone_size: NA; cdr3_nt: TGTGCCAGCACCCCGGGATACAGCTTCAATCAGCCCCAGCATTTT; cdr3_aa: CASTPGYSFNQPQHF
d_call: NA; v_call: TRBV27; cdr3_length: 15; j_call: TRBJ2-2; clone_size: NA; cdr3_nt: TGTGCCAGCAGCCGCGGACAATCGAACACCGGGGAGCTGTTTTTT; cdr3_aa: CASSRGQSNTGELFF
d_call: TRBD1; v_call: TRBV6-5; cdr3_length: 15; j_call: TRBJ1-6; clone_size: NA; cdr3_nt: TGTGCTATCGACAGGGATGGGATGTTAGATTCACCCCTCCACTTT; cdr3_aa: CAIDRDGMLDSPLHF
d_call: TRBD1; v_call: TRBV27; cdr3_length: 19; j_call: TRBJ2-2; clone_size: NA; cdr3_nt: TGTGCCAGCAGTTTGTCCCCCGCCGCAGGGGGCGCTGGCACCGGGGAGCTGTTTTTT; cdr3_aa: CASSLSPAAGGAGTGELFF
d_call: NA; v_call: TRBV9; cdr3_length: 15; j_call: TRBJ1-1; clone_size: NA; cdr3_nt: TGTGCCAGCAGCGTAGTCGCAGGGCAGAACACTGAAGCTTTCTTT; cdr3_aa: CASSVVAGQNTEAFF
d_call: TRBD1; v_call: TRBV6-5; cdr3_length: 14; j_call: TRBJ1-6; clone_size: NA; cdr3_nt: TGTGCCAGCAGTTACGGACAGGAAGATTCACCCCTCCACTTT; cdr3_aa: CASSYGQEDSPLHF
d_call: TRBD2; v_call: TRBV4-1; cdr3_length: 14; j_call: TRBJ2-5; clone_size: NA; cdr3_nt: TGCGCCAGCAGTAGCGGGGGGCACCAAGAGACCCAGTACTTC; cdr3_aa: CASSSGGHQETQYF
d_call: NA; v_call: TRBV18; cdr3_length: 14; j_call: TRBJ1-6; clone_size: NA; cdr3_nt: TGTGCCAGCTCACGACAGGAAAGTAATTCACCCCTCCACTTT; cdr3_aa: CASSRQESNSPLHF
d_call: TRBD1; v_call: TRBV10-3; cdr3_length: 14; j_call: TRBJ1-1; clone_size: NA; cdr3_nt: TGTGCCATCAGTGACGGACAGGGTAGAACTGAAGCTTTCTTT; cdr3_aa: CAISDGQGRTEAFF
d_call: NA; v_call: TRBV30; cdr3_length: 12; j_call: TRBJ2-3; clone_size: NA; cdr3_nt: TGTGCCTGGAGAGCTAGCACAGATACGCAGTATTTT; cdr3_aa: CAWRASTDTQYF
d_call: TRBD1; v_call: TRBV2; cdr3_length: 15; j_call: TRBJ1-5; clone_size: NA; cdr3_nt: TGTGCCAGCAGTGATGGGGGACAGAGCAATCAGCCCCAGCATTTT; cdr3_aa: CASSDGGQSNQPQHF